The source of this T cell receptor beta chain is a study of Ad26.COV2.S vaccination and SARS-CoV-2 variants. The wider study: The study gave Ad26.COV2.S intramuscularly, once or twice 56 days apart.

Findings and limits, study-wide: With respect to non-spike TCR breadth, vaccine and placebo recipients were similar.

Details on this clone: The antigen is undetermined.

Described treatment: 19 received Ad26.COV2.S at low or high dose, single or two shots; a few received placebo; per-sample allocation not given. All samples were drawn on day 63, counting from the first vaccine or placebo injection. Spike of the Wuhan-strain SARS-CoV-2 was expressed by an Ad26 vector, which formed the vaccine. This table comes from immunoSEQ multiplex PCR, and its TCRdb copy is limited to in-frame clones, with some not included. The profile shows 300,000 to 350,000 clones, less than 90% of them singletons. This sequence was found in a person aged 18 to 59 who received the Ad26.COV2.S COVID-19 vaccine or a placebo. This material consisted of peripheral blood, taken in a trial of Ad26.COV2.S vaccine versus placebo.

As DNA, the CDR3 is TGTGCCACCAGTCCCCGGGGGGGCCTTTCCTACAATGAGCAGTTCTTC. Translated, it gives CATSPRGGLSYNEQFF. The chain has TRBV24-1 and TRBJ2-1; 8 bases align to TRBD2. Germline-derived CDR1 and CDR2 are KGHDR and SFDVKD. The CDR3 extends over 16 amino acids. The ends lost 6 bases at V and 1 base at J; junction bases unmatched: 7.